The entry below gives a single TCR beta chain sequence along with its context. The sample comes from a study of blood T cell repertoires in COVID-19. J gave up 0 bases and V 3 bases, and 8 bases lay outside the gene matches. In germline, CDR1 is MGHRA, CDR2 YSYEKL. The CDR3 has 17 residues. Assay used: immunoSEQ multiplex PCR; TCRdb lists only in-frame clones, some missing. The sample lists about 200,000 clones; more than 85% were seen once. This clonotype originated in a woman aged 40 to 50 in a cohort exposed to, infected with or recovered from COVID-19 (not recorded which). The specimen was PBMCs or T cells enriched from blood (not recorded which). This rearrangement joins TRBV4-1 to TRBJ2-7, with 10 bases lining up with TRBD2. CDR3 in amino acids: CASSHPSGGASSYEQYF. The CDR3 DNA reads TGCGCCAGCAGCCATCCTAGCGGGGGTGCCAGCTCCTACGAGCAGTACTTC.